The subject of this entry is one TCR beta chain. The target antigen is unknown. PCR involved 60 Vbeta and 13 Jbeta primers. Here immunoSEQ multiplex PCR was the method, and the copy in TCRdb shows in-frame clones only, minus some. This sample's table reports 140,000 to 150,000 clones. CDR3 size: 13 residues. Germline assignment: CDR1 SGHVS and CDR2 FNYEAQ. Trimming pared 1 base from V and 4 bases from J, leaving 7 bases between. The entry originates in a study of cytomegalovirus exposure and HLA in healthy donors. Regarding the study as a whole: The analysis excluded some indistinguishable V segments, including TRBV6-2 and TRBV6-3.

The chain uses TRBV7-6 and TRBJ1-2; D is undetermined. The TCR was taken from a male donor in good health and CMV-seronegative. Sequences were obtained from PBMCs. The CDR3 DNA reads TGTGCCAGCAGCTTAGGGGCTCCCTATGGCTACACCTTC. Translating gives CASSLGAPYGYTF.